These T cell receptor beta chains were read from a single sample in a study of PD-L1 blockade in urothelial cancer. Assay used: immunoSEQ multiplex PCR; TCRdb lists only in-frame clones, some missing. Of some 28,000 clones listed, over 80% are singletons. This specimen consisted of PBMCs, obtained around atezolizumab (anti-PD-L1) treatment. These receptors were obtained from a man aged 45-60 years with urothelial cancer. Each CDR3 is given with its conserved first and last residue. A D gene is named only where the DNA matches it firmly. The size entry is marked missing in some rows and otherwise reads once, few, many or a size class.

j_call: TRBJ2-1
clone_size: .
d_call: TRBD2
v_call: TRBV15
cdr3_aa: CATSHSLGLGVDEQFF
cdr3_nt: TGTGCCACCAGCCACTCGCTGGGACTAGGTGTCGATGAGCAGTTCTTC

j_call: TRBJ1-2
clone_size: .
d_call: TRBD1
v_call: TRBV30
cdr3_aa: CAWSKTGERYGYTF
cdr3_nt: TGTGCCTGGAGTAAGACAGGGGAGAGATATGGCTACACCTTC

j_call: TRBJ2-1
clone_size: .
d_call: .
v_call: TRBV9
cdr3_aa: CASSSWGFYNEQFF
cdr3_nt: TGTGCCAGCAGCTCTTGGGGCTTCTACAATGAGCAGTTCTTC

j_call: TRBJ2-2
clone_size: once
d_call: .
v_call: TRBV9
cdr3_aa: CASATRPGGGELFF
cdr3_nt: TGTGCCAGCGCCACCCGACCCGGGGGCGGGGAGCTGTTTTTT

j_call: TRBJ1-5
clone_size: few
d_call: .
v_call: TRBV5-5
cdr3_aa: CASSLQGNGNQPQHF
cdr3_nt: TGTGCCAGCAGCTTGCAGGGGAACGGCAATCAGCCCCAGCATTTT

j_call: TRBJ1-1
clone_size: few
d_call: .
v_call: TRBV25-1
cdr3_aa: CAAQDSLNTEAFF
cdr3_nt: TGTGCCGCCCAGGACAGCCTGAACACTGAAGCTTTCTTT

j_call: TRBJ1-1
clone_size: .
d_call: .
v_call: TRBV7-9
cdr3_aa: CASSPPGGPLNTEAFF
cdr3_nt: TGTGCCAGCAGCCCGCCGGGGGGGCCTCTGAACACTGAAGCTTTCTTT

j_call: TRBJ1-2
clone_size: .
d_call: .
v_call: TRBV28
cdr3_aa: CASSLVGTGLDGYTF
cdr3_nt: TGTGCCAGCAGTTTAGTTGGGACTGGGCTAGATGGCTACACCTTC

j_call: TRBJ1-3
clone_size: .
d_call: .
v_call: TRBV10-2
cdr3_aa: CASIGPGNTIYF
cdr3_nt: TGCGCCAGTATTGGCCCTGGAAACACCATATATTTT

j_call: TRBJ2-7
clone_size: .
d_call: .
v_call: TRBV5-4
cdr3_aa: CASSLSPAGAYEQYF
cdr3_nt: TGTGCCAGCAGCTTAAGTCCAGCGGGCGCCTACGAGCAGTACTTC

j_call: TRBJ1-6
clone_size: .
d_call: TRBD1
v_call: TRBV5-8
cdr3_aa: CASSLNRGRNSPLHF
cdr3_nt: TGTGCCAGCAGCTTAAACAGGGGTAGGAATTCACCCCTCCACTTT

j_call: TRBJ2-3
clone_size: .
d_call: TRBD1
v_call: TRBV18
cdr3_aa: CASSASPGGRTDTQYF
cdr3_nt: TGTGCCAGCTCAGCCAGCCCAGGGGGACGCACAGATACGCAGTATTTT

j_call: TRBJ2-5
clone_size: .
d_call: TRBD2
v_call: TRBV2
cdr3_aa: CASSERASGSWGETQYF
cdr3_nt: TGTGCCAGCAGTGAACGGGCTAGCGGGAGTTGGGGGGAGACCCAGTACTTC

j_call: TRBJ1-1
clone_size: few
d_call: .
v_call: TRBV11-2
cdr3_aa: CASSLVNGGSTEAFF
cdr3_nt: TGTGCCAGCAGCTTGGTCAACGGGGGGAGCACTGAAGCTTTCTTT

j_call: TRBJ2-3
clone_size: .
d_call: .
v_call: TRBV9
cdr3_aa: CASSVTGTQGMLGTDTQYF
cdr3_nt: TGTGCCAGCAGCGTAACCGGGACACAAGGGATGCTTGGCACAGATACGCAGTATTTT

j_call: TRBJ2-1
clone_size: .
d_call: TRBD2
v_call: TRBV6-6
cdr3_aa: CASRTPGLAGDNEQFF
cdr3_nt: TGTGCCAGCAGGACCCCGGGACTAGCGGGAGACAATGAGCAGTTCTTC

j_call: TRBJ2-1
clone_size: .
d_call: TRBD1
v_call: TRBV12-5
cdr3_aa: CASAPGTGAPRGQFF
cdr3_nt: TGTGCTAGCGCCCCCGGGACAGGGGCTCCTAGGGGGCAGTTCTTC

j_call: TRBJ2-1
clone_size: .
d_call: .
v_call: TRBV27
cdr3_aa: CASSLPTNEQFF
cdr3_nt: TGTGCCAGCAGTTTACCTACCAATGAGCAGTTCTTC

j_call: TRBJ1-1
clone_size: .
d_call: .
v_call: TRBV5-6
cdr3_aa: CASSLFSRAAFF
cdr3_nt: TGTGCCAGCAGCTTGTTTTCCAGGGCAGCTTTCTTT

j_call: TRBJ1-1
clone_size: .
d_call: TRBD1
v_call: TRBV10-3
cdr3_aa: CAISSASGTGNTEAFF
cdr3_nt: TGTGCCATCAGTTCCGCATCGGGGACAGGAAACACTGAAGCTTTCTTT

j_call: TRBJ2-1
clone_size: .
d_call: .
v_call: TRBV5-1
cdr3_aa: CASSFTGTQIDEQFF
cdr3_nt: TGCGCCAGCAGCTTTACCGGGACACAGATCGATGAGCAGTTCTTC

j_call: TRBJ2-7
clone_size: .
d_call: .
v_call: TRBV30
cdr3_aa: CAWSHRGGRYYEQYF
cdr3_nt: TGTGCCTGGAGTCACAGGGGAGGTCGCTACTACGAGCAGTACTTC

j_call: TRBJ2-2
clone_size: .
d_call: TRBD1
v_call: TRBV5-1
cdr3_aa: CASSLRTGVGELFF
cdr3_nt: TGCGCCAGCAGCCTCCGGACAGGGGTCGGGGAGCTGTTTTTT

j_call: TRBJ1-5
clone_size: few
d_call: TRBD1
v_call: TRBV28
cdr3_aa: CASSPTAGTGGVVQPQHF
cdr3_nt: TGTGCCAGCAGCCCTACCGCTGGGACAGGGGGAGTCGTCCAGCCCCAGCATTTT

j_call: TRBJ2-1
clone_size: .
d_call: .
v_call: TRBV9
cdr3_aa: CASSVQGSSYNEQFF
cdr3_nt: TGTGCCAGCAGCGTACAGGGGAGCTCCTACAATGAGCAGTTCTTC

j_call: TRBJ2-1
clone_size: .
d_call: TRBD2
v_call: TRBV27
cdr3_aa: CASSRAGSAYNEQFF
cdr3_nt: TGTGCCAGCAGTCGAGCGGGGTCTGCCTACAATGAGCAGTTCTTC

j_call: TRBJ2-1
clone_size: .
d_call: TRBD1
v_call: TRBV6-5
cdr3_aa: CASSYGTGYGNEQFF
cdr3_nt: TGTGCCAGCAGTTACGGGACAGGGTATGGGAATGAGCAGTTCTTC

j_call: TRBJ1-2
clone_size: .
d_call: .
v_call: TRBV6-5
cdr3_aa: CASSSQGSYGYTF
cdr3_nt: TGTGCCAGCAGTTCACAGGGTTCCTATGGCTACACCTTC

j_call: TRBJ1-1
clone_size: .
d_call: .
v_call: TRBV7-3
cdr3_aa: CASSLSVNTEAFF
cdr3_nt: TGTGCCAGCAGCTTGTCAGTGAACACTGAAGCTTTCTTT

j_call: TRBJ1-5
clone_size: .
d_call: .
v_call: TRBV28
cdr3_aa: CASKIPGASNQPQHF
cdr3_nt: TGTGCCAGCAAAATACCGGGTGCTAGCAATCAGCCCCAGCATTTT

j_call: TRBJ2-1
clone_size: once
d_call: TRBD1
v_call: TRBV6-1
cdr3_aa: CASRTPGQSYNEQFF
cdr3_nt: TGTGCCAGCAGGACCCCGGGACAGTCCTACAATGAGCAGTTCTTC

j_call: TRBJ2-7
clone_size: .
d_call: TRBD2
v_call: TRBV5-1
cdr3_aa: CASSLAAGAYEQYF
cdr3_nt: TGCGCCAGCAGCTTGGCGGCGGGGGCCTACGAGCAGTACTTC

j_call: TRBJ1-2
clone_size: .
d_call: TRBD1
v_call: TRBV20-1
cdr3_aa: CSPGGNSGYTF
cdr3_nt: TGCAGCCCAGGGGGGAACAGTGGCTACACCTTC

j_call: TRBJ2-7
clone_size: .
d_call: .
v_call: TRBV5-1
cdr3_aa: CANERVRRNEQYF
cdr3_nt: TGCGCCAACGAGCGGGTAAGGAGAAACGAGCAGTACTTC

j_call: TRBJ1-1
clone_size: .
d_call: TRBD1
v_call: TRBV6-5
cdr3_aa: CASSPLAGGNTEAFF
cdr3_nt: TGTGCCAGCAGCCCATTAGCAGGGGGCAACACTGAAGCTTTCTTT

j_call: TRBJ1-4
clone_size: .
d_call: TRBD1
v_call: TRBV30
cdr3_aa: CAWTRQGWEGEKLFF
cdr3_nt: TGTGCCTGGACCCGACAGGGTTGGGAAGGGGAAAAACTGTTTTTT

j_call: TRBJ1-1
clone_size: few
d_call: .
v_call: TRBV5-1
cdr3_aa: CASSLDPMRTEAFF
cdr3_nt: TGCGCCAGCAGCTTGGATCCGATGAGAACTGAAGCTTTCTTT

j_call: TRBJ1-4
clone_size: once
d_call: .
v_call: TRBV5-1
cdr3_aa: CASKLQAATNEKLFF
cdr3_nt: TGCGCCAGCAAACTCCAGGCTGCAACTAATGAAAAACTGTTTTTT

j_call: TRBJ2-7
clone_size: .
d_call: .
v_call: TRBV10-3
cdr3_aa: CAIARAGAYEQYF
cdr3_nt: TGTGCCATCGCAAGGGCAGGGGCATACGAGCAGTACTTC

j_call: TRBJ1-1
clone_size: .
d_call: .
v_call: TRBV2
cdr3_aa: CASSVNSGMNTEAFF
cdr3_nt: TGTGCCAGCAGTGTTAATTCAGGGATGAACACTGAAGCTTTCTTT

j_call: TRBJ2-5
clone_size: .
d_call: TRBD1
v_call: TRBV27
cdr3_aa: CASSPTGQGVETQYF
cdr3_nt: TGTGCCAGCAGCCCCACGGGACAGGGGGTGGAGACCCAGTACTTC

j_call: TRBJ2-3
clone_size: .
d_call: .
v_call: TRBV9
cdr3_aa: CASSVGGGPMHPQYF
cdr3_nt: TGTGCCAGCAGCGTAGGGGGGGGCCCCATGCATCCGCAGTATTTT

j_call: TRBJ2-2
clone_size: few
d_call: TRBD2
v_call: TRBV5-6
cdr3_aa: CASSLNGLATGELFF
cdr3_nt: TGTGCCAGCAGCTTGAATGGACTAGCCACCGGGGAGCTGTTTTTT

j_call: TRBJ1-4
clone_size: once
d_call: TRBD1
v_call: TRBV19
cdr3_aa: CASSPGTGGIANEKLFF
cdr3_nt: TGTGCCAGTAGTCCCGGGACAGGGGGAATAGCTAATGAAAAACTGTTTTTT

j_call: TRBJ2-5
clone_size: .
d_call: TRBD2
v_call: TRBV9
cdr3_aa: CASSPGRASGGTETQYF
cdr3_nt: TGTGCCAGCAGCCCCGGGCGGGCTAGCGGGGGGACGGAGACCCAGTACTTC

j_call: TRBJ2-3
clone_size: .
d_call: .
v_call: TRBV9
cdr3_aa: CASSVSTGVYPDTQYF
cdr3_nt: TGTGCCAGCAGCGTCTCGACGGGAGTTTACCCAGATACGCAGTATTTT

j_call: TRBJ2-2
clone_size: .
d_call: .
v_call: TRBV13
cdr3_aa: CASSLRGQLNTGELFF
cdr3_nt: TGTGCCAGCAGCTTAAGGGGCCAATTAAACACCGGGGAGCTGTTTTTT

j_call: TRBJ2-2
clone_size: .
d_call: TRBD2
v_call: TRBV7-7
cdr3_aa: CASSGLANTGELFF
cdr3_nt: TGTGCTAGCAGCGGACTAGCGAACACCGGGGAGCTGTTTTTT

j_call: TRBJ1-3
clone_size: .
d_call: TRBD1
v_call: TRBV5-1
cdr3_aa: CASSLATGTGNTIYF
cdr3_nt: TGCGCCAGCAGCTTGGCGACAGGGACGGGAAACACCATATATTTT

j_call: TRBJ1-1
clone_size: .
d_call: .
v_call: TRBV29-1
cdr3_aa: CSVVSGEAFF
cdr3_nt: TGCAGCGTTGTGTCGGGGGAAGCTTTCTTT

j_call: TRBJ1-1
clone_size: medium-sized
d_call: .
v_call: TRBV5-6
cdr3_aa: CASSLVQTTEAFF
cdr3_nt: TGTGCCAGCAGCTTGGTACAGACCACTGAAGCTTTCTTT

j_call: TRBJ1-3
clone_size: .
d_call: .
v_call: TRBV28
cdr3_aa: CASSPGLRSGNTIYF
cdr3_nt: TGTGCCAGCAGTCCCGGTCTGAGATCTGGAAACACCATATATTTT

j_call: TRBJ2-1
clone_size: .
d_call: TRBD2
v_call: TRBV19
cdr3_aa: CASSISSGTYEQFF
cdr3_nt: TGTGCCAGTAGTATCTCTAGCGGGACATATGAGCAGTTCTTC

j_call: TRBJ2-5
clone_size: .
d_call: .
v_call: TRBV19
cdr3_aa: CATGAGGQETQYF
cdr3_nt: TGTGCCACTGGTGCCGGGGGCCAAGAGACCCAGTACTTC

j_call: TRBJ1-4
clone_size: .
d_call: TRBD1
v_call: TRBV7-8
cdr3_aa: CASSIRGRGGEKLFF
cdr3_nt: TGTGCCAGCAGCATCAGGGGGCGCGGGGGCGAAAAACTGTTTTTT

j_call: TRBJ2-3
clone_size: .
d_call: TRBD2
v_call: TRBV27
cdr3_aa: CASRGLTSGFVDTQYF
cdr3_nt: TGTGCCAGCAGGGGATTGACTAGCGGGTTTGTAGATACGCAGTATTTT

j_call: TRBJ2-5
clone_size: .
d_call: TRBD2
v_call: TRBV4-2
cdr3_aa: CASSHSSGVQETQYF
cdr3_nt: TGTGCCAGCAGCCACTCTAGCGGGGTCCAAGAGACCCAGTACTTC

j_call: TRBJ1-1
clone_size: .
d_call: .
v_call: TRBV2
cdr3_aa: CASSGGRNTEAFF
cdr3_nt: TGTGCCAGCAGTGGCGGCCGAAACACTGAAGCTTTCTTT

j_call: TRBJ1-1
clone_size: .
d_call: TRBD1
v_call: TRBV7-6
cdr3_aa: CASSLVTGKSTEAFF
cdr3_nt: TGTGCCAGCAGCTTAGTGACAGGGAAATCCACTGAAGCTTTCTTT